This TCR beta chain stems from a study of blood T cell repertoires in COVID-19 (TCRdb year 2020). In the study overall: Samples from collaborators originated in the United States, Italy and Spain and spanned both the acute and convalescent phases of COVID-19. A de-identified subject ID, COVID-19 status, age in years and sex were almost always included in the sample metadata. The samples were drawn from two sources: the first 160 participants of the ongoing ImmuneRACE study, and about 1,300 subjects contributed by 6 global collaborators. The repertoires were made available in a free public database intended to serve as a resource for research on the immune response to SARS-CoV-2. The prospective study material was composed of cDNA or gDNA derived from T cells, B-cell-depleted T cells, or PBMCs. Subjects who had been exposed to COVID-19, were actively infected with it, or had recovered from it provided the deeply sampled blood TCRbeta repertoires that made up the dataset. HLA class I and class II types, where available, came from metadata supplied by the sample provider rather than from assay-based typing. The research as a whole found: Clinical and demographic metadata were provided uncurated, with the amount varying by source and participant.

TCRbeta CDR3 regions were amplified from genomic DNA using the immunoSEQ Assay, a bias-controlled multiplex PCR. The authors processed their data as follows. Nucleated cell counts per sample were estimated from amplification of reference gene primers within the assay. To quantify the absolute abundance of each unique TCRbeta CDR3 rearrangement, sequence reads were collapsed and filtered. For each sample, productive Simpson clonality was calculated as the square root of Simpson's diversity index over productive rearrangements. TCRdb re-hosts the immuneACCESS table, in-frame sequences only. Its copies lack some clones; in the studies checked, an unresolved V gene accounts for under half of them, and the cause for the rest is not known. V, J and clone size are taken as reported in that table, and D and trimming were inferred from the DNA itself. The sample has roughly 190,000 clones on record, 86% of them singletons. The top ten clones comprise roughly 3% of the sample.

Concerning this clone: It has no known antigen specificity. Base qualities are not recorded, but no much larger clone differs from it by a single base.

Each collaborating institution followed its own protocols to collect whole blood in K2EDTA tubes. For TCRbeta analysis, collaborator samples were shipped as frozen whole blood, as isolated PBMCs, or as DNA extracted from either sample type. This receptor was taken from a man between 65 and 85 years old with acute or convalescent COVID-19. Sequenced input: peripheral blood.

At the DNA level, the sequence is TGTGCCAGCAGCTTAGCCGGTGTTCAGGGGTGGGCAAACACCATATATTTT. Its protein is CASSLAGVQGWANTIYF. The sequence links TRBV7-2 to TRBJ1-3; a tentative D match to TRBD1 spans 6 bases. CDR3 length: 17 amino acids, cysteine to phenylalanine. Only the CDR3 DNA is retained, 51 bases long and in frame from the first base. Trimming at the junction amounts to 0 bases on V and 6 bases on J, and the germline ends lie 18 bases apart. Looking up the germline V gene yields CDR1 SGHTA and CDR2 FQGNSA.